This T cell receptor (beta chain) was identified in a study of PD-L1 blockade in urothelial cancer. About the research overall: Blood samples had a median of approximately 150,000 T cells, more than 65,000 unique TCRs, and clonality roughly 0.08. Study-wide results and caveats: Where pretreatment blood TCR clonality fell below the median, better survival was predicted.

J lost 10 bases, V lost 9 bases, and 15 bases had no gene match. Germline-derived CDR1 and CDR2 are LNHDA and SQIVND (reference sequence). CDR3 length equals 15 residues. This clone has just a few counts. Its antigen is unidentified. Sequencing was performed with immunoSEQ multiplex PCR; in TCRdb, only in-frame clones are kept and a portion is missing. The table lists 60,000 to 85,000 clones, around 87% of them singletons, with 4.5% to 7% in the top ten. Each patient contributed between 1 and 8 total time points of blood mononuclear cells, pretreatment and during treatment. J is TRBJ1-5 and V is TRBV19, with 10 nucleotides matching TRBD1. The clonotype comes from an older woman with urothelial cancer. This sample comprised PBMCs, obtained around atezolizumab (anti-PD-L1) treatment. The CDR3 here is CASANRDRGPLPQHF. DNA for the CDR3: TGTGCCAGCGCTAACCGGGACAGGGGCCCCCTACCCCAGCATTTT. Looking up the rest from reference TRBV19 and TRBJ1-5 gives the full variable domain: DGGITQSPKYLFRKEGQNVTLSCEQNLNHDAMYWYRQDPGQGLRLIYYSQIVNDFQKGDIAEGYSVSREKKESFPLTVTSAQKNPTAFYLCASANRDRGPLPQHFGDGTRLSIL.